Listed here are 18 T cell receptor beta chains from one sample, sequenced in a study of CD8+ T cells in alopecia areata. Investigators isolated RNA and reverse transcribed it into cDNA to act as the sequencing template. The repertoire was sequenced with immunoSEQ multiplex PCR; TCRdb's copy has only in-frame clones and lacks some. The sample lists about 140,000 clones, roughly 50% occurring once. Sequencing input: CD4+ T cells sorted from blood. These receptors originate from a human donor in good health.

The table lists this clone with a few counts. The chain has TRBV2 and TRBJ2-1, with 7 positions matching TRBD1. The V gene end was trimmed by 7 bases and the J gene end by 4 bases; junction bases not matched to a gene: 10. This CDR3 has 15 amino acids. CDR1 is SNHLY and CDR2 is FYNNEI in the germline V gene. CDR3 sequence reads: CASNPRDSPYNEQFF. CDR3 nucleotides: TGTGCCAGCAACCCCCGGGACAGCCCTTACAATGAGCAGTTCTTC.

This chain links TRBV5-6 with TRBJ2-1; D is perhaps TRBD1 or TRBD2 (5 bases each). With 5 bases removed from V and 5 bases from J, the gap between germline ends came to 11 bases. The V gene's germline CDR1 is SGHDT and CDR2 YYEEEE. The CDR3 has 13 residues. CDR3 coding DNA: TGTGCCAGCAGTTGGGACGGTCACAATGAGCAGTTCTTC. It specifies CASSWDGHNEQFF. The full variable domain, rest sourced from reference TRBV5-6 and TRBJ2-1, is DAGVTQSPTHLIKTRGQQVTLRCSPKSGHDTVSWYQQALGQGPQFIFQYYEEEERQRGNFPDRFSGHQFPNYSSELNVNALLLGDSALYLCASSWDGHNEQFFGPGTRLTVL.

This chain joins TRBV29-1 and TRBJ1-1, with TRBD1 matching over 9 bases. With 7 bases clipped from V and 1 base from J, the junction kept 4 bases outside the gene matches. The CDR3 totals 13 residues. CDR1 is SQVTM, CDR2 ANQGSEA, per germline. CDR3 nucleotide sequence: TGCAGCGCTGGGACAGGGCCGAACACTGAAGCTTTCTTT. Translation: CSAGTGPNTEAFF.

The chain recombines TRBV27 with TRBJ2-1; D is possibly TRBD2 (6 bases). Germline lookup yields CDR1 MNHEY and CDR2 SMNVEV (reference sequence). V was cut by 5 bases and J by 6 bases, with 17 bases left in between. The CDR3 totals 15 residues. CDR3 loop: CASSPPVLGGNEQFF. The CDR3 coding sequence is TGTGCCAGCAGTCCCCCAGTCCTGGGGGGCAATGAGCAGTTCTTC.

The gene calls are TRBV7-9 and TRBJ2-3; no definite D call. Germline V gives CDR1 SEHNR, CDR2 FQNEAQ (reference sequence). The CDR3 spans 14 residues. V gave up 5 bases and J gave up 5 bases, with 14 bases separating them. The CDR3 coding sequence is TGTGCCAGCAGCGGACGACTGGACGGAGATACGCAGTATTTT. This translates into CASSGRLDGDTQYF. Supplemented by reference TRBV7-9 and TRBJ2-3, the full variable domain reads DTGVSQNPRHKITKRGQNVTFRCDPISEHNRLYWYRQTLGQGPEFLTYFQNEAQLEKSRLLSDRFSAERPKGSFSTLEIQRTEQGDSAMYLCASSGRLDGDTQYFGPGTRLTVL.

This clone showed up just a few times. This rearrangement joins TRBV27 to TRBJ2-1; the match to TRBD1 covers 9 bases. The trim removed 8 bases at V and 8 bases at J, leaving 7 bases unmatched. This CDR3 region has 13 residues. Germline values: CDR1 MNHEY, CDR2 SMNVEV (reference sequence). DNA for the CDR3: TGTGCCAGCTGGATGGACAGGGGCTATGAGCAGTTCTTC. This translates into CASWMDRGYEQFF.

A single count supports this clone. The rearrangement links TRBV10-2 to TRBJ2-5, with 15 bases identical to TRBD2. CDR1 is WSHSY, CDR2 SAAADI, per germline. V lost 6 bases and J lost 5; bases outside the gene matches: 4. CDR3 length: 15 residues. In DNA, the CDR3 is TGCGCCAGCAGGGGACTAGCGGGAGGAGGTGAGACCCAGTACTTC. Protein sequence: CASRGLAGGGETQYF.

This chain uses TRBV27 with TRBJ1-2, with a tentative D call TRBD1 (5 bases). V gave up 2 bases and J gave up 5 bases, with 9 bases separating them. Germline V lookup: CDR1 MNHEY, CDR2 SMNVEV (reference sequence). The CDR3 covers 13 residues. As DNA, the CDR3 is TGTGCCAGCAGTTTAGAGGGGCTGTATGGCTACACCTTC. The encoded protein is CASSLEGLYGYTF.

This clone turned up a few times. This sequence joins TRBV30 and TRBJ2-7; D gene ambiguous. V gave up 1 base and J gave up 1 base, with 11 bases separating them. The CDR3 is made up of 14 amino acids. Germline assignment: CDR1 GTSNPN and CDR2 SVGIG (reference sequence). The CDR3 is CAWSAVGISYEQYF. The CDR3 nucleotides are TGTGCCTGGAGTGCGGTAGGAATATCCTACGAGCAGTACTTC.

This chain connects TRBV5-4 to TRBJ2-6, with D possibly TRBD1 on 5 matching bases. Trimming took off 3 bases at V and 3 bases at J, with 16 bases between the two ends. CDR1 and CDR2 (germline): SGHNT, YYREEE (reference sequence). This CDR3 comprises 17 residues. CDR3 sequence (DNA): TGTGCCAGCAGCTCTAAAAACCAGGGCAATGGGGCCAACGTCCTGACTTTC. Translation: CASSSKNQGNGANVLTF.

For the CDR3, the DNA is TGTGCCAGCACCTCCATAGGGGGAGTAGGATACAATGAGCAGTTCTTC. Translation: CASTSIGGVGYNEQFF. The rearrangement uses TRBV2 and TRBJ2-1; D may be TRBD1 (6 bases). The CDR3 sequence is 16 residues long. The germline V gene has CDR1 SNHLY and CDR2 FYNNEI. The germline V and J ends were trimmed by 7 bases and 4 bases, with 20 bases remaining between them.

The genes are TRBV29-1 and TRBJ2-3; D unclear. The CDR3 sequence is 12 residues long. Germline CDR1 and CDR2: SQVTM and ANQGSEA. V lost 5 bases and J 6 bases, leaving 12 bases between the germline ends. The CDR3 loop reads CSVLRVRDTQYF. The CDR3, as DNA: TGCAGCGTTCTTCGGGTTCGGGATACGCAGTATTTT.

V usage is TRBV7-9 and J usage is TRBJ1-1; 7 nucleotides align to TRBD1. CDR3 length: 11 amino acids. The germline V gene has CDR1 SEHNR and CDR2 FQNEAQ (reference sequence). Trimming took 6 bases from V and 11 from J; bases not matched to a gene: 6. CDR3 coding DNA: TGTGCCAGCAGTTTTAACAGGGGTGCTTTCTTT. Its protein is CASSFNRGAFF.

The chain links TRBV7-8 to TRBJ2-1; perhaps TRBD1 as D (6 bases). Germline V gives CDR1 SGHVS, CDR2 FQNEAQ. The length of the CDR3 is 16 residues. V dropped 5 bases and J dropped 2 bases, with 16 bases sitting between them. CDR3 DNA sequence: TGTGCCAGCAGCGCCACGGGACAAAAACCCTACAATGAGCAGTTCTTC. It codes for CASSATGQKPYNEQFF.

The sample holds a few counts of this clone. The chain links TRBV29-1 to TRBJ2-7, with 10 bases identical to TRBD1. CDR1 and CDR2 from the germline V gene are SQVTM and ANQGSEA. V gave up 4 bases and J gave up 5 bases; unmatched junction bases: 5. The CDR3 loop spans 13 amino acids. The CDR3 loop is CSVGSGQGNEQYF. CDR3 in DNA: TGCAGCGTTGGATCGGGACAGGGGAACGAGCAGTACTTC.

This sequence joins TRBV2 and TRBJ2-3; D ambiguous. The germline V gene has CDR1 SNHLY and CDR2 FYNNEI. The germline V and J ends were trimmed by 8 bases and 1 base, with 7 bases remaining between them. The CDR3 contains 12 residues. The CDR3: CASGQRTDTQYF. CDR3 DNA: TGTGCCAGCGGCCAACGCACAGATACGCAGTATTTT. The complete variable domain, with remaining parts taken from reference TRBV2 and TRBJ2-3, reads EPEVTQTPSHQVTQMGQEVILRCVPISNHLYFYWYRQILGQKVEFLVSFYNNEISEKSEIFDDQFSVERPDGSNFTLKIRSTKLEDSAMYFCASGQRTDTQYFGPGTRLTVL.

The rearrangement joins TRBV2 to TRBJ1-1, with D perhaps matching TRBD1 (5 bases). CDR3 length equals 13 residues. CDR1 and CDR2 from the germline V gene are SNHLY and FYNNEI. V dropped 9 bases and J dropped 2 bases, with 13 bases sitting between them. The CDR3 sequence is CARGEGANTEAFF. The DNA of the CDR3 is TGTGCCAGGGGGGAGGGTGCCAACACTGAAGCTTTCTTT. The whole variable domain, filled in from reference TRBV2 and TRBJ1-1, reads EPEVTQTPSHQVTQMGQEVILRCVPISNHLYFYWYRQILGQKVEFLVSFYNNEISEKSEIFDDQFSVERPDGSNFTLKIRSTKLEDSAMYFCARGEGANTEAFFGQGTRLTVV.

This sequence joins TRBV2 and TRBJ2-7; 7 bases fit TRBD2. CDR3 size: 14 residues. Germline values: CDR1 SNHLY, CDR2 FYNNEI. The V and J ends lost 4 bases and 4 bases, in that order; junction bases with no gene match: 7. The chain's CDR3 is CASSVFGREYEQYF. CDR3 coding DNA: TGTGCCAGCAGTGTATTTGGGCGGGAGTACGAGCAGTACTTC.